Below, 10 T cell receptor beta chains from the same sample are listed, as sequenced in a study of blood T cell repertoires in COVID-19. Generated by immunoSEQ multiplex PCR, the TCRdb table keeps only in-frame clones and is missing some. The sample contains some 160,000 clones, around four fifths of which appear only once. The sample was peripheral blood. The origin of the receptors is a woman older than 75 with COVID-19, enrolled during active disease.

Written as DNA, the CDR3 is TGTGCCAGCAACGATCCCGGGACTAGCGGCACAGATACGCAGTATTTT. Translation: CASNDPGTSGTDTQYF. The chain joins TRBV2 to TRBJ2-3; 10 bases are a match to TRBD2. The CDR3 spans 16 residues. Germline CDR1 SNHLY, CDR2 FYNNEI. The V and J ends lost 7 bases and 1 base, in that order; junction bases with no gene match: 8.

The rearrangement uses TRBV7-2 and TRBJ2-7, with 7 bases identical to TRBD1. This CDR3 is built from 15 residues. CDR1 is SGHTA and CDR2 is FQGNSA in the germline V gene. V was pared by 4 bases and J by 3 bases, with 9 bases of the junction left unmatched. The CDR3 is CASSSNRDSLYEQYF. DNA of the CDR3: TGTGCCAGCAGCTCTAACCGGGACAGCCTCTACGAGCAGTACTTC. The variable domain in full, completed from reference TRBV7-2 and TRBJ2-7, reads GAGVSQSPSNKVTEKGKDVELRCDPISGHTALYWYRQSLGQGLEFLIYFQGNSAPDKSGLPSDRFSAERTGGSVSTLTIQRTQQEDSAVYLCASSSNRDSLYEQYFGPGTRLTVT.

This clone turned up a few times. V is TRBV4-1 and J is TRBJ1-2, with a weak D call TRBD1 (5 bases). The CDR3 has 14 amino acids. CDR1 is MGHRA and CDR2 is YSYEKL in the germline V gene. V dropped 2 bases and J dropped 8 bases, with 15 bases sitting between them. The CDR3 region is CASSQYRGVTGYTF. The DNA for the CDR3 is TGCGCCAGCAGCCAATACCGGGGGGTGACCGGCTACACCTTC.

This clone has more than one count but fewer than ten. The chain carries TRBV28 and TRBJ2-7, with TRBD1 as a possible D gene (5 bases). This CDR3 contains 14 residues. The germline V gene encodes CDR1 MDHEN and CDR2 SYDVKM. Trimming removed 2 bases from V and 0 bases from J, with 8 bases in between. The DNA of the CDR3 is TGTGCCAGCAGTTTAAGGGGAAACTCCTACGAGCAGTACTTC. This sequence encodes CASSLRGNSYEQYF.

The rearrangement uses TRBV7-3 and TRBJ2-3; no reliable D call. Trimming pared 6 bases from V and 4 bases from J, leaving 11 bases between. This CDR3 is built from 13 residues. Germline V gene data show CDR1 as SGHTA and CDR2 as FQGTGA. CDR3 DNA sequence: TGTGCCAGCAGTTTTGACTGGGCAGATACGCAGTATTTT. It encodes CASSFDWADTQYF.

The V call is TRBV10-3, the J call TRBJ1-5; the D gene is possibly TRBD1 (5 bases). This CDR3 has 14 amino acids. The germline gives CDR1 ENHRY, CDR2 SYGVKD. With 6 bases removed from V and 7 bases from J, the gap between germline ends came to 16 bases. The CDR3 coding sequence is TGTGCCATCAGAGGAAGTCGTCCAGGGCAGCCCCAGCATTTT. Translated: CAIRGSRPGQPQHF.

The chain is built from TRBV27 and TRBJ2-7; D perhaps matches TRBD2 (5 bases). The CDR3 is made up of 11 amino acids. The germline CDR1 and CDR2 sequences are MNHEY and SMNVEV (reference sequence). V was clipped by 8 bases and J by 4 bases, with 9 bases between them. CDR3 loop: CASGLLYEQYF. Written as DNA, the CDR3 is TGTGCCAGCGGACTCCTATACGAGCAGTACTTC.

Only one count was recorded for this clone. The chain is built from TRBV2 and TRBJ1-1; 7 nucleotides align to TRBD1. V trimming: 6 bases; J trimming: 0 bases; junction bases outside the gene matches: 13. Germline CDR1 reads SNHLY; CDR2 reads FYNNEI. The CDR3 runs 17 residues. CDR3 nucleotide sequence: TGTGCCAGCAGCGGGGAGGTTGGCAGGGGGTTGAACACTGAAGCTTTCTTT. Translated: CASSGEVGRGLNTEAFF.

The genes are TRBV5-4 and TRBJ2-1; 7 positions agree with TRBD2. Germline CDR1 is SGHNT and CDR2 is YYREEE (reference sequence). CDR3 size: 16 residues. The junction had 11 bases not matched to a gene; V was cut back by 6 bases and J by 2 bases. The CDR3 loop is CASTPGGGQTYNEQFF. The CDR3 DNA reads as TGTGCCAGCACCCCCGGCGGGGGTCAAACCTACAATGAGCAGTTCTTC. Together with reference TRBV5-4 and TRBJ2-1, the CDR3 gives the full variable domain: ETGVTQSPTHLIKTRGQQVTLRCSSQSGHNTVSWYQQALGQGPQFIFQYYREEENGRGNFPPRFSGLQFPNYSSELNVNALELDDSALYLCASTPGGGQTYNEQFFGPGTRLTVL.

The CDR3 nucleotides read TGTGCCAGCAGCACGAGGGGACTTGGCGAGCAGTACTTC. Protein sequence: CASSTRGLGEQYF. The chain couples TRBV11-2 to TRBJ2-7; maybe TRBD2 (6 bases). Deletions cut 5 bases from V and 6 bases from J, with 14 bases between. The CDR3 is made up of 13 amino acids. The germline gives CDR1 SGHAT, CDR2 FQNNGV.